The 17 T cell receptor beta chains below come from one sample, sequenced in a study of blood T cell repertoires in COVID-19. Assay used: immunoSEQ multiplex PCR; TCRdb lists only in-frame clones, some missing. The sample holds under 300,000 clones, about 87% seen once. Sequenced: PBMCs or T cells enriched from blood (not recorded which). Receptor source: a woman between 45 and 60 years old who had recovered from COVID-19.

This clone has only one observation. The V and J genes are TRBV25-1 and TRBJ2-7; D might be TRBD2 (5 bases). Trimming pared 6 bases from V and 5 bases from J, leaving 17 bases between. Germline CDR1 MGHDK, CDR2 SYGVNS. The CDR3 is 14 amino acids. CDR3 loop: CASRGETESNEQYF. CDR3 coding DNA: TGTGCCAGCAGGGGAGAAACAGAATCCAACGAGCAGTACTTC.

The rearrangement joins TRBV28 to TRBJ1-4; D is ambiguous. V was trimmed by 5 bases and J by 0 bases, leaving 22 bases between them. CDR1 MDHEN and CDR2 SYDVKM come from the germline V gene. The CDR3 has 19 amino acids. CDR3 region: CASSQRLTRRIATNEKLFF. CDR3 nucleotides: TGTGCCAGCAGTCAAAGACTTACGCGGCGGATTGCAACTAATGAAAAACTGTTTTTT.

The sample holds one count of this clone. V is TRBV7-8 and J is TRBJ2-1; 8 nucleotides agree with TRBD2. This CDR3 comprises 16 residues. The V gene end was trimmed by 4 bases and the J gene end by 5 bases; junction bases not matched to a gene: 10. Per the germline V gene, CDR1 is SGHVS and CDR2 is FQNEAQ. CDR3 sequence reads: CASSWEREWSHNEQFF. CDR3 nucleotides: TGTGCCAGCAGCTGGGAGCGGGAGTGGTCCCACAATGAGCAGTTCTTC.

The chain couples TRBV5-1 to TRBJ1-4; possible D gene TRBD1, 5 bases. The CDR3 length is 15 residues. The V end was cut by 5 bases, the J end by 4 bases, with 15 bases between. Germline V lookup: CDR1 SGHRS, CDR2 YFSETQ. CDR3 coding DNA: TGCGCCAGCAGTAGCAGGGTCGCCCTTAATGAAAAACTGTTTTTT. Its protein product is CASSSRVALNEKLFF.

The chain combines TRBV7-2 with TRBJ1-2; D remains unclear. V shed 1 base and J shed 8 bases, with 14 bases lying between them. Germline assignment: CDR1 SGHTA and CDR2 FQGNSA. This CDR3 has 14 residues. The CDR3 protein is CASSLEVGERGYTF. The CDR3 nucleotides read TGTGCCAGCAGCTTAGAGGTTGGGGAGAGGGGCTACACCTTC.

In its sample, this clone was seen once. The V and J genes are TRBV3-1 (or the pseudogene TRBV3-2) and TRBJ2-3; 7 nucleotides match TRBD1. V lost 7 bases, J lost 1 base, and 2 bases stayed unmatched. The CDR3 totals 13 residues. Looked up from germline, CDR1 is LGHDT and CDR2 is YNNKEL (reference sequence). Here the CDR3 DNA reads TGTGCCAGCACCGGGACAGGCACAGATACGCAGTATTTT. This codes for CASTGTGTDTQYF.

The chain recombines TRBV14 with TRBJ2-3, with D perhaps TRBD2 (5 bases). V was pared by 0 bases and J by 3 bases, with 19 bases between. There are 18 residues in the CDR3. CDR1 and CDR2 (germline): SGHDN, FVKESK. Written as DNA, the CDR3 is TGTGCCAGCAGCCAAGATGGGAGCCCAAGAGGGAGAACAGATACGCAGTATTTT. The encoded protein is CASSQDGSPRGRTDTQYF.

The chain combines TRBV6-5 with TRBJ1-1; TRBD1 agrees at 10 bases. Germline V gene data show CDR1 as MNHEY and CDR2 as SVGAGI. V dropped 2 bases and J dropped 7; count of bases not matched to a gene: 7. The CDR3 totals 15 residues. The CDR3 sequence is CASSYDSTGGREAFF. CDR3 DNA sequence: TGTGCCAGCAGTTACGACTCGACAGGGGGCCGTGAAGCTTTCTTT.

J is TRBJ2-7 and V is TRBV7-9, with a possible D match to TRBD1 (5 bases). Trimming shortened V by 1 base and J by 5 bases, and 15 bases separated the two germline ends. The CDR3 has 15 amino acids. Germline V gene lookup returns CDR1 SEHNR and CDR2 FQNEAQ (reference sequence). The CDR3 loop reads CASSLVKGRIDEQYF. The DNA of the CDR3 is TGTGCCAGCAGCTTAGTCAAGGGGCGGATTGACGAGCAGTACTTC.

The CDR3 DNA reads as TGTGCCAGTAGTGCGGCTGAGGGTGAAAAACTGTTTTTT. Protein product: CASSAAEGEKLFF. The V and J genes are TRBV19 and TRBJ1-4; D not resolved. Germline CDR1 and CDR2: LNHDA and SQIVND (reference sequence). V lost 5 bases to trimming and J lost 7 bases, with 11 bases between them. The CDR3 has 13 amino acids. The whole variable domain, filled in from reference TRBV19 and TRBJ1-4, reads DGGITQSPKYLFRKEGQNVTLSCEQNLNHDAMYWYRQDPGQGLRLIYYSQIVNDFQKGDIAEGYSVSREKKESFPLTVTSAQKNPTAFYLCASSAAEGEKLFFGSGTQLSVL.

This chain uses TRBV11-2 with TRBJ2-1, with TRBD1 as a possible D gene (6 bases). V gave up 2 bases and J gave up 7 bases, with 12 bases separating them. The V gene's germline CDR1 is SGHAT and CDR2 FQNNGV. The CDR3 totals 14 residues. CDR3 in DNA: TGTGCCAGCAGCTTATTACCAGGGGAAAATGAGCAGTTCTTC. This gives the protein CASSLLPGENEQFF.

The V gene is TRBV6-7, the J gene TRBJ1-3, with 8 nucleotides matching TRBD1. TRBV6-7 is annotated as an ORF whose role is uncertain. The V and J ends lost 6 bases and 3 bases, in that order; junction bases with no gene match: 7. CDR3 length equals 15 residues. The CDR3 spells CASRTGTGHGNTIYF. The DNA of the CDR3 is TGTGCCAGCAGAACCGGGACAGGACATGGAAACACCATATATTTT.

This clone was detected only once. The rearrangement links TRBV20-1 to TRBJ2-1, with 7 positions matching TRBD2. CDR1 DFQATT and CDR2 SNEGSKA come from the germline V gene (reference sequence). V lost 3 bases to trimming and J lost 2 bases; unmatched junction nucleotides: 4. The CDR3 spans 14 residues. The CDR3 is CSASREATYNEQFF. DNA of the CDR3: TGCAGTGCTAGTCGGGAGGCAACCTACAATGAGCAGTTCTTC.

A single count supports this clone. The chain couples TRBV5-1 to TRBJ2-5; D ambiguous. With 0 bases removed from V and 4 bases from J, the gap between germline ends came to 7 bases. CDR3 length equals 13 residues. CDR1 SGHRS and CDR2 YFSETQ come from the germline V gene. The CDR3 loop is CASSLEPPETQYF. The CDR3 coding sequence is TGCGCCAGCAGCTTGGAGCCACCAGAGACCCAGTACTTC. The variable domain in full, completed from reference TRBV5-1 and TRBJ2-5, reads KAGVTQTPRYLIKTRGQQVTLSCSPISGHRSVSWYQQTPGQGLQFLFEYFSETQRNKGNFPGRFSGRQFSNSRSEMNVSTLELGDSALYLCASSLEPPETQYFGPGTRLLVL.

This clone was detected a few times. The chain recombines TRBV28 with TRBJ1-1; D is perhaps TRBD1 (6 bases). CDR1 is MDHEN, CDR2 SYDVKM, per germline. CDR3 length: 15 amino acids. V shed 6 bases and J shed 1 base, with 15 bases lying between them. DNA of the CDR3: TGTGCCAGCAGATTTAGTACAGGGAGGAACACTGAAGCTTTCTTT. Residues: CASRFSTGRNTEAFF. The full variable domain, completed using reference TRBV28 and TRBJ1-1, is DVKVTQSSRYLVKRTGEKVFLECVQDMDHENMFWYRQDPGLGLRLIYFSYDVKMKEKGDIPEGYSVSREKKERFSLILESASTNQTSMYLCASRFSTGRNTEAFFGQGTRLTVV.

The rearrangement uses TRBV13 and TRBJ1-6; TRBD1 matches 7 bases. This CDR3 has 13 amino acids. The V and J ends lost 3 bases and 10 bases, in that order; junction bases with no gene match: 3. Germline V lookup: CDR1 PRHDT, CDR2 FYEKMQ (reference sequence). The DNA for the CDR3 is TGTGCCAGCAGCTTCGACAGGGAGTCACCCCTCCACTTT. As protein: CASSFDRESPLHF.

J is TRBJ2-7 and V is TRBV11-2, with 12 bases fitting TRBD1. The CDR3 totals 18 residues. J lost 3 bases, V lost 6 bases, and 15 bases had no gene match. Germline CDR1 reads SGHAT; CDR2 reads FQNNGV. CDR3 sequence: CASRPDARGQGALYEQYF. CDR3 DNA sequence: TGTGCCAGCAGACCAGATGCTAGGGGACAGGGGGCTCTCTACGAGCAGTACTTC.